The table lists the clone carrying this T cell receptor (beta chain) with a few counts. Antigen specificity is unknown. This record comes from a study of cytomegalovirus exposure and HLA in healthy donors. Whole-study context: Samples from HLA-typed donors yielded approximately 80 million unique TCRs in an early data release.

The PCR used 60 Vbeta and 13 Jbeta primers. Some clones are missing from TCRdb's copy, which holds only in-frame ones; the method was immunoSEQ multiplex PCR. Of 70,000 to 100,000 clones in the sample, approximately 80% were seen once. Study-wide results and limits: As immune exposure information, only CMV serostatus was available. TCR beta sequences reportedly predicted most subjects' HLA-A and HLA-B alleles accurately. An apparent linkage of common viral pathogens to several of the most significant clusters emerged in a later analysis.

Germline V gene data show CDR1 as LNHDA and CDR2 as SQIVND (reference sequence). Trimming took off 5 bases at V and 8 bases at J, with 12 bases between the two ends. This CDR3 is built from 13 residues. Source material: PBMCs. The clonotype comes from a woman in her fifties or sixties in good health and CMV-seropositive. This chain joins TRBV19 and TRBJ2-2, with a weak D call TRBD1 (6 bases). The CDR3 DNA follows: TGTGCCAGTAGTTCACAGGGAACTGGGGAGCTGTTTTTT. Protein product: CASSSQGTGELFF.